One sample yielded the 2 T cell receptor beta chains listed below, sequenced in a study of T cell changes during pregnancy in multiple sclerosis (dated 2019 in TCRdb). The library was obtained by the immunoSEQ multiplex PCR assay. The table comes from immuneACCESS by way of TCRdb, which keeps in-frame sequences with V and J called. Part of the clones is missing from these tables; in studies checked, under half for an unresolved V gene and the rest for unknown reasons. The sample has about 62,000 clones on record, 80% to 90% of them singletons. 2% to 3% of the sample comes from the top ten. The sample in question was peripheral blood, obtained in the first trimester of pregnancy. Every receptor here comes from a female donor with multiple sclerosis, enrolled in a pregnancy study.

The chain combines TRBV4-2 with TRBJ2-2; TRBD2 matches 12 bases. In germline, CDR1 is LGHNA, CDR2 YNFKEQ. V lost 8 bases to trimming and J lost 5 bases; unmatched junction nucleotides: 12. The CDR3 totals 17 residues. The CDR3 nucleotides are TGTGCCAGCGGCGTACCACTAGCGGGGGGACGGACCGGGGAGCTGTTTTTT. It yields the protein CASGVPLAGGRTGELFF.

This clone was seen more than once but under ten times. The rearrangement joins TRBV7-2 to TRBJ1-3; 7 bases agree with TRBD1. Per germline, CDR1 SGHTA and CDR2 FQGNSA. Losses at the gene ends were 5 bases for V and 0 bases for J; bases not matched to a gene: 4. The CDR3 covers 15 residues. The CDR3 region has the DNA TGTGCCAGCAGCCCGGACAGGAGCTCTGGAAACACCATATATTTT. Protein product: CASSPDRSSGNTIYF.